These 30 T cell receptor beta chains were sequenced from one sample in a study of blood T cell repertoires in COVID-19 (dated by TCRdb to about 2020). The receptor library was made with the immunoSEQ multiplex PCR assay. As stored in TCRdb, this immuneACCESS dataset retains in-frame rearrangements with V and J assigned. A fraction of the clones does not appear; measured against another copy, unresolved V genes explain less than half of the discrepancy, and the remainder lacks a known reason. The sample table contains approximately 110,000 clones; only one count was recorded for around 79% of them. More than 20% of the sample is held by the ten biggest clonotypes. Specimen: peripheral blood. These receptors came from a man in his 70s with active or convalescent COVID-19.

This sequence joins TRBV5-1 and TRBJ2-3; D not certain. This CDR3 spans 12 amino acids. The germline V gene has CDR1 SGHRS and CDR2 YFSETQ. V dropped 4 bases and J dropped 5 bases, with 8 bases sitting between them. In DNA, the CDR3 is TGCGCCAGCAGCGTAAAGCTAGATACGCAGTATTTT. It yields the protein CASSVKLDTQYF.

This clone showed up just a few times. The chain recombines TRBV10-3 with TRBJ1-2; D is possibly TRBD1 (5 bases). The germline CDR1 and CDR2 sequences are ENHRY and SYGVKD. The CDR3 extends over 14 amino acids. Trimming pared 0 bases from V and 2 bases from J, leaving 7 bases between. Here the CDR3 reads CAISESTENYGYTF. CDR3 bases: TGTGCCATCAGTGAGTCGACAGAAAACTATGGCTACACCTTC.

CDR3: CASSGGTGNTEAFF. The CDR3 nucleotides read TGCGCCAGCAGCGGAGGGACAGGGAACACTGAAGCTTTCTTT. This chain links TRBV5-1 with TRBJ1-1; 8 bases are a match to TRBD1. Germline values: CDR1 SGHRS, CDR2 YFSETQ. The V and J ends lost 4 bases and 1 base, in that order; junction bases with no gene match: 3. There are 14 residues in the CDR3.

The chain uses TRBV10-3 and TRBJ2-5; D remains ambiguous. The CDR3 is 13 amino acids. Germline-derived CDR1 and CDR2 are ENHRY and SYGVKD. Deletions cut 5 bases from V and 2 bases from J, with 9 bases between. Written as DNA, the CDR3 is TGTGCCATCAGTTTGGTCGCGCAAGAGACCCAGTACTTC. It translates to CAISLVAQETQYF.

V and J are TRBV2 and TRBJ2-7; 8 bases match TRBD1. The germline V gene encodes CDR1 SNHLY and CDR2 FYNNEI. V lost 5 bases and J lost 3; bases outside the gene matches: 9. This CDR3 spans 15 amino acids. CDR3: CASSSFLGQGYEQYF. The CDR3 DNA reads as TGTGCCAGCAGTTCTTTCCTTGGACAGGGCTACGAGCAGTACTTC.

This chain joins TRBV27 and TRBJ1-5; 7 nucleotides align to TRBD1. J lost 4 bases, V lost 7 bases, and 7 bases had no gene match. This CDR3 is 14 amino acids long. CDR1 MNHEY and CDR2 SMNVEV come from the germline V gene (reference sequence). The CDR3 protein is CASNLQGSNQPQHF. DNA for the CDR3: TGTGCCAGCAATCTACAGGGGTCGAATCAGCCCCAGCATTTT.

The chain employs TRBV30 and TRBJ1-2, with TRBD1 matching 7 bases. This CDR3 has 15 residues. The V segment lost 7 bases and the J segment 2 bases; nucleotides outside the gene matches: 13. The germline gives CDR1 GTSNPN, CDR2 SVGIG (reference sequence). The CDR3 here is CASPILRGQNYGYTF. In nucleotides, the CDR3 is TGTGCCTCCCCGATCCTTCGGGGACAGAACTATGGCTACACCTTC.

The chain combines TRBV30 with TRBJ2-1, with TRBD2 as a possible D gene (5 bases). The germline CDR1 and CDR2 sequences are GTSNPN and SVGIG (reference sequence). The CDR3 sequence is 13 residues long. V was pared by 0 bases and J by 8 bases, with 11 bases between. CDR3 coding DNA: TGTGCCTGGAGTGTACGGAGTAGCGATGAGCAGTTCTTC. Its protein product is CAWSVRSSDEQFF.

This sequence joins TRBV2 and TRBJ1-6, with 7 bases lining up with TRBD1. The CDR3 totals 12 residues. With 5 bases clipped from V and 10 bases from J, the junction kept 2 bases outside the gene matches. Germline V lookup: CDR1 SNHLY, CDR2 FYNNEI. CDR3: CASSNRGSPLHF. CDR3 DNA sequence: TGTGCCAGCAGTAACAGGGGATCACCCCTCCACTTT.

This sequence joins TRBV7-9 and TRBJ2-1; D unresolved. The CDR3 runs 12 residues. Germline V lookup: CDR1 SEHNR, CDR2 FQNEAQ (reference sequence). The V end was cut by 6 bases, the J end by 16 bases, with 19 bases between. For the CDR3, the DNA is TGTGCCAGCAGGGCCCAGGTGAGCCGGCACTTCTTC. This codes for CASRAQVSRHFF. Variable domain in full (rest from reference TRBV7-9 and TRBJ2-1): DTGVSQNPRHKITKRGQNVTFRCDPISEHNRLYWYRQTLGQGPEFLTYFQNEAQLEKSRLLSDRFSAERPKGSFSTLEIQRTEQGDSAMYLCASRAQVSRHFFGPGTRLTVL.

The rearrangement joins TRBV6-5 to TRBJ1-6; 9 positions match TRBD1. The CDR3 sequence is 15 residues long. Germline V gene sequence: CDR1 MNHEY, CDR2 SVGAGI. After removal of 5 bases from V and 5 bases from J, the junction contained 4 bases not matched to a gene. The CDR3 sequence: CASSTRDRDNSPLHF. The CDR3 nucleotides read TGTGCCAGCAGTACCCGGGACAGGGATAATTCACCCCTCCACTTT.

The chain is built from TRBV2 and TRBJ2-1, with D possibly TRBD2 on 6 matching bases. V gave up 2 bases and J gave up 10 bases, with 12 bases separating them. The CDR3 consists of 13 residues. CDR1 and CDR2 (germline): SNHLY, FYNNEI. Here the CDR3 DNA reads TGTGCCAGCAGTGAACTTAAGGAGGGGGAGCAGTTCTTC. Its translation: CASSELKEGEQFF.

This clone appeared a single time. The chain combines TRBV7-2 with TRBJ2-7; 8 bases line up with TRBD2. The CDR3 consists of 17 residues. Per the germline V gene, CDR1 is SGHTA and CDR2 is FQGNSA. The junction had 15 bases not matched to a gene; V was cut back by 2 bases and J by 6 bases. For the CDR3, the DNA is TGTGCCAGCAGCTTACGGATTGGGGCGGGGGGCTCTGGCGAGCAGTACTTC. It specifies CASSLRIGAGGSGEQYF.

The gene calls are TRBV29-1 and TRBJ2-7; 7 positions match TRBD1. The V segment lost 7 bases and the J segment 13 bases; nucleotides outside the gene matches: 13. This CDR3 contains 11 residues. The germline gives CDR1 SQVTM, CDR2 ANQGSEA. DNA of the CDR3: TGCAGCGCCGGGGACAGTCCTTGGCTCTACTTC. Protein: CSAGDSPWLYF.

The chain recombines TRBV10-1 with TRBJ2-7, with 9 bases fitting TRBD2. CDR1 is WNHNN and CDR2 is SYGVQD in the germline V gene (reference sequence). The V gene end was trimmed by 1 base and the J gene end by 2 bases; junction bases not matched to a gene: 6. The CDR3 runs 16 residues. Here the CDR3 reads CASSELTSGQAYEQYF. In DNA form, the CDR3 reads TGCGCCAGCAGTGAGTTAACTAGCGGGCAAGCCTACGAGCAGTACTTC.

The rearrangement links TRBV6-1 to TRBJ1-1; TRBD1 matches at 7 bases. V dropped 1 base and J dropped 5; count of bases not matched to a gene: 10. Germline V gene sequence: CDR1 MNHNS, CDR2 SASEGT. This CDR3 spans 16 amino acids. The CDR3 DNA follows: TGTGCCAGCAGTGAAGGGAGAAGGGGGCAGTATACTGAAGCTTTCTTT. Translation gives CASSEGRRGQYTEAFF.

The V call is TRBV5-1, the J call TRBJ1-6; 10 bases are shared with TRBD1. The V gene's germline CDR1 is SGHRS and CDR2 YFSETQ. This CDR3 is 17 amino acids long. After removal of 2 bases from V and 8 bases from J, the junction contained 10 bases not matched to a gene. CDR3 protein: CASSLSPGTGAYSPLHF. The CDR3 DNA is TGCGCCAGCAGCTTATCACCCGGGACAGGGGCGTATTCACCCCTCCACTTT.

This rearrangement joins TRBV12-5 to TRBJ1-6; 11 nucleotides align to TRBD1. Germline CDR1 reads LGHNT; CDR2 reads FRNRAP. There are 16 residues in the CDR3. V was clipped by 2 bases and J by 9 bases; unmatched bases: 6. This CDR3 reads CASGLTPGQGVSPLHF. The CDR3 DNA reads TGTGCTAGTGGTTTGACCCCGGGACAGGGGGTTTCACCCCTCCACTTT.

The chain has TRBV5-1 and TRBJ2-3; D is perhaps TRBD2 (5 bases). Germline loops: CDR1 SGHRS, CDR2 YFSETQ. This CDR3 has 15 amino acids. V lost 1 base and J 5 bases, leaving 14 bases between the germline ends. The CDR3 region has the DNA TGCGCCAGCAGCTTGAATGGCGGGCCAGAAGATACGCAGTATTTT. This translates into CASSLNGGPEDTQYF.

The chain joins TRBV5-6 to TRBJ2-7; 11 bases map to TRBD1. The CDR3 covers 15 residues. J lost 3 bases, V lost 0 bases, and 2 bases had no gene match. Germline CDR1 reads SGHDT; CDR2 reads YYEEEE. The DNA of the CDR3 is TGTGCCAGCAGCTTGGCCGGGACAGGGGGCTACGAGCAGTACTTC. Residues: CASSLAGTGGYEQYF. Filled out from reference TRBV5-6 and TRBJ2-7, the complete variable domain reads DAGVTQSPTHLIKTRGQQVTLRCSPKSGHDTVSWYQQALGQGPQFIFQYYEEEERQRGNFPDRFSGHQFPNYSSELNVNALLLGDSALYLCASSLAGTGGYEQYFGPGTRLTVT.

This clone was observed once. The chain joins TRBV6-5 to TRBJ1-5; D possibly corresponds to TRBD1 (6 bases). Trimming took off 6 bases at V and 5 bases at J, with 11 bases between the two ends. The germline CDR1 and CDR2 sequences are MNHEY and SVGAGI. The CDR3 loop spans 13 amino acids. The CDR3 region is CASSPTGYQPQHF. CDR3 DNA sequence: TGTGCCAGCAGCCCCACAGGGTATCAGCCCCAGCATTTT.

This clone was recorded a few times. The rearrangement uses TRBV30 and TRBJ2-1; D ambiguous. CDR3 length: 13 amino acids. Trimming removed 0 bases from V and 5 bases from J, with 8 bases in between. The germline V gene encodes CDR1 GTSNPN and CDR2 SVGIG (reference sequence). DNA of the CDR3: TGTGCCTGGAGTGTATCTCTCCACAATGAGCAGTTCTTC. Translation: CAWSVSLHNEQFF. Supplemented by reference TRBV30 and TRBJ2-1, the full variable domain reads SQTIHQWPATLVQPVGSPLSLECTVEGTSNPNLYWYRQAAGRGLQLLFYSVGIGQISSEVPQNLSASRPQDRQFILSSKKLLLSDSGFYLCAWSVSLHNEQFFGPGTRLTVL.

In DNA, the CDR3 is TGTGCCACCAGCAGAGGTAGCGGGGGCACAGATACGCAGTATTTT. It translates to CATSRGSGGTDTQYF. The chain combines TRBV15 with TRBJ2-3; TRBD2 agrees at 8 bases. J gave up 1 base and V 1 base, and 1 base lay outside the gene matches. This CDR3 is built from 15 residues. Germline V gene sequence: CDR1 LNHNV, CDR2 YYDKDF (reference sequence).

The chain joins TRBV5-1 to TRBJ1-3, with D hard to call. Germline V gene lookup returns CDR1 SGHRS and CDR2 YFSETQ. The V and J ends lost 4 bases and 8 bases respectively, with 22 bases between them. The CDR3 covers 16 residues. CDR3 sequence (DNA): TGCGCCAGCAGCCCCGGAGGGTCTTCCAGTCTGGACACCATATATTTT. This sequence encodes CASSPGGSSSLDTIYF.

The chain links TRBV11-2 to TRBJ2-1; perhaps TRBD1 as D (6 bases). V lost 3 bases to trimming and J lost 3 bases, with 12 bases between them. Germline V gene data show CDR1 as SGHAT and CDR2 as FQNNGV. The CDR3 contains 15 residues. The CDR3 sequence: CASSFHDRSYNEQFF. The CDR3 DNA reads TGTGCCAGCAGCTTCCACGACAGGAGCTACAATGAGCAGTTCTTC.

The genes are TRBV9 and TRBJ2-1, with D unclear. Between the trimmed V and J ends, which lost 0 bases and 7 bases, there was a span of 17 bases. This CDR3 region has 16 residues. CDR1 is SGDLS, CDR2 YYNGEE, per germline. The CDR3 sequence: CASSVVASGFRNEQFF. The CDR3 region has the DNA TGTGCCAGCAGCGTAGTGGCTAGTGGTTTTAGAAATGAGCAGTTCTTC.

The rearrangement uses TRBV5-1 and TRBJ2-5; 10 bases fit TRBD1. The J segment lost 5 bases and the V segment lost 5 bases, leaving 9 bases of the junction unmatched. The CDR3 contains 15 residues. CDR1 is SGHRS and CDR2 is YFSETQ in the germline V gene. The CDR3 loop is CASRTGTGVVETQYF. The CDR3 region has the DNA TGCGCCAGCAGGACCGGGACAGGGGTGGTGGAGACCCAGTACTTC.

Only one count was recorded for this clone. The CDR3 loop reads CASSIGQGRVGNEQFF. In DNA, the CDR3 is TGTGCCAGCAGTATCGGCCAGGGAAGGGTAGGCAATGAGCAGTTCTTC. The chain joins TRBV28 to TRBJ2-1; TRBD1 might be the D (5 bases). In germline, CDR1 is MDHEN, CDR2 SYDVKM. This CDR3 spans 16 amino acids. The germline V and J ends were trimmed by 5 bases and 6 bases, with 20 bases remaining between them.

The chain uses TRBV9 and TRBJ1-1; no definite D call. V was shortened by 0 bases and J by 3 bases, with 6 bases between the two germline ends. The CDR3 extends over 13 amino acids. Germline CDR1 SGDLS, CDR2 YYNGEE. Here the CDR3 reads CASSVASDTEAFF. The DNA of the CDR3 is TGTGCCAGCAGCGTAGCATCAGACACTGAAGCTTTCTTT.

The V gene is TRBV27, the J gene TRBJ2-7; D is ambiguous. CDR1 and CDR2 (germline): MNHEY, SMNVEV (reference sequence). Trimming pared 1 base from V and 6 bases from J, leaving 13 bases between. There are 14 residues in the CDR3. DNA for the CDR3: TGTGCCAGCAGTTTATTGCCAGGTTACGGCGAGCAGTACTTC. The encoded protein is CASSLLPGYGEQYF.